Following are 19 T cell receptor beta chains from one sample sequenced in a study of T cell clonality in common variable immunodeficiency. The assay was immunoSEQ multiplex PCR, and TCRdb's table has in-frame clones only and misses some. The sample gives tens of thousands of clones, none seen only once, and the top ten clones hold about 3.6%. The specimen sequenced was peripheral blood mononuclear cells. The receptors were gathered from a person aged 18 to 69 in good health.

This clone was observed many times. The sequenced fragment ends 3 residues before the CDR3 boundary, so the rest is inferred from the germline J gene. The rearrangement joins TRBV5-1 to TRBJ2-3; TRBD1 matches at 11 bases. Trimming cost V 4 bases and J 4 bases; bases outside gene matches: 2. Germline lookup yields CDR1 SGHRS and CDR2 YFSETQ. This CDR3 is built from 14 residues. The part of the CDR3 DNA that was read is TGCGCCAGCAGCGGACAGGGGGCCCCAGATACG. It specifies CASSGQGAPDT. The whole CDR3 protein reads CASSGQGAPDTQYF. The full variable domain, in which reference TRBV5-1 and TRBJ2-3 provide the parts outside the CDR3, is KAGVTQTPRYLIKTRGQQVTLSCSPISGHRSVSWYQQTPGQGLQFLFEYFSETQRNKGNFPGRFSGRQFSNSRSEMNVSTLELGDSALYLCASSGQGAPDTQYFGPGTRLTVL.

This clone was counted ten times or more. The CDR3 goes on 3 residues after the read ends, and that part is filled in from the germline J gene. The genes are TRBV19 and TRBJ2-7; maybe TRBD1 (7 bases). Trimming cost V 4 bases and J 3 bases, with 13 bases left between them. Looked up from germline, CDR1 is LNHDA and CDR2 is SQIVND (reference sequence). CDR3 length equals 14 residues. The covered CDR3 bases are TGTGCCAGTAGTACTAGACAGGGAGGCTACGAG. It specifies CASSTRQGGYE. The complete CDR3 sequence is CASSTRQGGYEQYF. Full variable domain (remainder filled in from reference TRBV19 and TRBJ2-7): DGGITQSPKYLFRKEGQNVTLSCEQNLNHDAMYWYRQDPGQGLRLIYYSQIVNDFQKGDIAEGYSVSREKKESFPLTVTSAQKNPTAFYLCASSTRQGGYEQYFGPGTRLTVT.

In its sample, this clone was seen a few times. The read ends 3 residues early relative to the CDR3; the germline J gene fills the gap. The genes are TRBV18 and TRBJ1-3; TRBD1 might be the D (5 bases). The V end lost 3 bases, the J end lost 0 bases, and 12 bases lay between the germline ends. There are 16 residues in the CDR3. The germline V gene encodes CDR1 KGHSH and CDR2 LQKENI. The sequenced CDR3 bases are TGTGCCAGCTCACCGGACACCTTCTCCTCTGGAAACACC. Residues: CASSPDTFSSGNT. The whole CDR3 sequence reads CASSPDTFSSGNTIYF.

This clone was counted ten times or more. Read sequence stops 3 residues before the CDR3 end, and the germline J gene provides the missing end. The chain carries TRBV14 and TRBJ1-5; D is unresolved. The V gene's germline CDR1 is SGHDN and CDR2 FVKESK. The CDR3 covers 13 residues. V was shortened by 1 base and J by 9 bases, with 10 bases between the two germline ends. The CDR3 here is CASSQGRAAPQHF. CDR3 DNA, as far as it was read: TGTGCCAGCAGCCAAGGAAGAGCGGCGCCC.

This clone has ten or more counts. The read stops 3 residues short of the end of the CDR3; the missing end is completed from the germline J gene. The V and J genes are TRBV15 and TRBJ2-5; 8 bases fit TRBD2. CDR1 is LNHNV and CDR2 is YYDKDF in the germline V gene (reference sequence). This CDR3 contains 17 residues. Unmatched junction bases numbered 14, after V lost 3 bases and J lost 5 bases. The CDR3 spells CATSRPTGTRVRETQYF. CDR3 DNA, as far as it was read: TGTGCCACCAGCAGGCCCACCGGGACTAGGGTCCGGGAGACC.

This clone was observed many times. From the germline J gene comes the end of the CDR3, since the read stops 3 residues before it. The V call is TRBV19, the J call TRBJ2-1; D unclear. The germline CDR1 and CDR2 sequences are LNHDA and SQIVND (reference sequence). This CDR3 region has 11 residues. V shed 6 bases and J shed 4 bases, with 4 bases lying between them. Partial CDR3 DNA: TGTGCCAGTAGCTTTTACAATGAG. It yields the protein CASSFYNE. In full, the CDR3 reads CASSFYNEQFF.

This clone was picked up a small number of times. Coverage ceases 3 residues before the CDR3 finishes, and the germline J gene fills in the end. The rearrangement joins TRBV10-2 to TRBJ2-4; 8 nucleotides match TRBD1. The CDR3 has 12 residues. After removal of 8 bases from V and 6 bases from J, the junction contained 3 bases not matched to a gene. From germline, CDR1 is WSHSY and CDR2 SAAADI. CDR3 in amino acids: CASQDRVNIQYF. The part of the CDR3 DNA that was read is TGCGCCAGCCAGGACAGGGTAAACATT.

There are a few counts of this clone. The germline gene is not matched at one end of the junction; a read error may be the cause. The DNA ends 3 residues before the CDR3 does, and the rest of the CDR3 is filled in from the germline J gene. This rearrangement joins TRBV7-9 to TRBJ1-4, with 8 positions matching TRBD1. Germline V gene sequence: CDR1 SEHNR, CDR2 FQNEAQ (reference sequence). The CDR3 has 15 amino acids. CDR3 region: CSSSLATGGGEKLFF. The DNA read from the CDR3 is TGTTCCAGCAGCTTAGCTACAGGGGGAGGTGAAAAA.

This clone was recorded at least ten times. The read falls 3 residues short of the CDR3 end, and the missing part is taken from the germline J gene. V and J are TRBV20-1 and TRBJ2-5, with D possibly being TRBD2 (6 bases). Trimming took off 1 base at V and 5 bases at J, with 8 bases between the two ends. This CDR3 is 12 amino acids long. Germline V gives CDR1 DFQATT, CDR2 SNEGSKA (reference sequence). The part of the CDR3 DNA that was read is TGCAGTGCTAGAGTTGGGGGGGAGACC. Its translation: CSARVGGET. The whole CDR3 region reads CSARVGGETQYF.

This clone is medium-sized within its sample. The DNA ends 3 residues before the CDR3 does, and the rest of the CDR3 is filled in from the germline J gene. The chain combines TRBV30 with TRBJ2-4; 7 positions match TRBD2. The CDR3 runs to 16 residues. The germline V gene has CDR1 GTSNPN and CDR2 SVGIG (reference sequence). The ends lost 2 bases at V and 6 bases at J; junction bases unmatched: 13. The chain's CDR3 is CAWSTQGTILGNIQYF. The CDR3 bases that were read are TGTGCCTGGAGTACCCAAGGGACTATCCTCGGAAACATT.

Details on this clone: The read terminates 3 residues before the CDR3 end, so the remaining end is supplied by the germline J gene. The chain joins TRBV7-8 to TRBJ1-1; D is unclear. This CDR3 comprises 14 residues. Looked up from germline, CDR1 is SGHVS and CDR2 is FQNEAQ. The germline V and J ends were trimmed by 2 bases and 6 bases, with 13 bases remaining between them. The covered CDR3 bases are TGTGCCAGCAGCTTATCTAGGCCGGTCTCTGAA. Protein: CASSLSRPVSE. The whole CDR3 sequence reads CASSLSRPVSEAFF.

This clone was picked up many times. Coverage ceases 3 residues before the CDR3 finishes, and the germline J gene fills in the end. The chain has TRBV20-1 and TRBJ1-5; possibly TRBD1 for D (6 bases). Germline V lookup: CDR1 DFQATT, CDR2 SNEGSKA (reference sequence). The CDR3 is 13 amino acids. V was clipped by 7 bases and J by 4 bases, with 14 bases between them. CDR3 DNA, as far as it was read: TGCAGTGGGACAGATCGACGGAATCAGCCC. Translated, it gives CSGTDRRNQP. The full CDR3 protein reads CSGTDRRNQPQHF.

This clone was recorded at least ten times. CDR3 residues: CARSGQGYGYTF. The DNA read from the CDR3 is TGTGCGCGTTCCGGTCAGGGCTATGGC. J is TRBJ1-2 and V is TRBV30, with D maybe TRBD1 (5 bases). The read ends 3 residues before the CDR3 terminus; that terminus is restored from the germline J gene. This CDR3 has 12 amino acids. CDR1 is GTSNPN and CDR2 is SVGIG in the germline V gene (reference sequence).

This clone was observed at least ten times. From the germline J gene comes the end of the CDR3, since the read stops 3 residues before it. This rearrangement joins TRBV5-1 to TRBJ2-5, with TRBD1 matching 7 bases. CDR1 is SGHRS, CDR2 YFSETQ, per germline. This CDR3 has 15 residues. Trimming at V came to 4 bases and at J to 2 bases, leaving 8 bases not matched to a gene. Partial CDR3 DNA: TGCGCCAGCAGCGCACTAGGGACAGCACAAGAGACC. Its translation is CASSALGTAQET. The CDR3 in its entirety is CASSALGTAQETQYF.

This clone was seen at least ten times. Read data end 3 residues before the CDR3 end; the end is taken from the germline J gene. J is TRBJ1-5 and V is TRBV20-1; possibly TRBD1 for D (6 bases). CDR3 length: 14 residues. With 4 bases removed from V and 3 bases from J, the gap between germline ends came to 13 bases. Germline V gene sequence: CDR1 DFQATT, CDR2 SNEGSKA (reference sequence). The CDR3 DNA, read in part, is TGCAGTGCTAAGAGACAGGCCGTCAATCAGCCC. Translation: CSAKRQAVNQP. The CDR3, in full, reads CSAKRQAVNQPQHF.

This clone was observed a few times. The sequenced part of the CDR3 DNA is TGTGCCAGCTCACCAAGCAGACAGGGAGGGGATACG. It is translated as CASSPSRQGGDT. The whole CDR3 protein is CASSPSRQGGDTQYF. The chain combines TRBV18 with TRBJ2-3; D may correspond to TRBD1 or TRBD2 (7 bases each). The CDR3 end lies 3 residues beyond the end of the read and is filled in from the germline J gene. Germline loops: CDR1 KGHSH, CDR2 LQKENI. The V end was cut by 2 bases, the J end by 6 bases, with 15 bases between. This CDR3 has 15 amino acids.

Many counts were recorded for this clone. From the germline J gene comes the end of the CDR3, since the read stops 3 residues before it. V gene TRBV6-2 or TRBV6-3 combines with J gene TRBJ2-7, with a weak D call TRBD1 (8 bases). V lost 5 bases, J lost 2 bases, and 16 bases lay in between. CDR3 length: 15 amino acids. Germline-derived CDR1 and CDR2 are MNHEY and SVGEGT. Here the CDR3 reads CASSHRGRAPYEQYF. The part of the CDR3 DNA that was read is TGTGCCAGCAGTCACAGGGGGAGGGCCCCCTACGAG.

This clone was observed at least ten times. CDR3 DNA (partial): TGCAGTGCTAGAGATATAGGAGGGGTTAATGAAAAG. The encoded protein is CSARDIGGVNEK. The CDR3 in full is CSARDIGGVNEKLFF. V is TRBV20-1 and J is TRBJ2-2; D may be TRBD2 (6 bases). The CDR3 goes on 3 residues after the read ends, and that part is filled in from the germline J gene. Germline-derived CDR1 and CDR2 are DFQATT and SNEGSKA (reference sequence). The CDR3 length is 15 residues.

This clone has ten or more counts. The CDR3 bases that were read are TGCGCCAGCAGCCAACCGGGACAGGGAACCTACGAG. This translates into CASSQPGQGTYE. The complete CDR3 reads CASSQPGQGTYEQYF. The genes are TRBV4-1 and TRBJ2-7; 9 bases agree with TRBD1. From the germline J gene comes the end of the CDR3, since the read stops 3 residues before it. Trimming removed 2 bases from V and 2 bases from J; junction bases left unmatched: 4. CDR3 length: 15 amino acids. CDR1 is MGHRA and CDR2 is YSYEKL in the germline V gene.